Listed here are 25 T cell receptor beta chains from one sample, sequenced in a study of blood T cell repertoires in COVID-19. Clones were sequenced by immunoSEQ multiplex PCR, and TCRdb holds only the in-frame ones, with some missing. The sample includes 150,000 to 200,000 clones, around 87% seen only once; the top ten take about 0.98%. Sequencing input: peripheral blood. Every receptor here comes from a man between 18 and 35 years old with acute or convalescent COVID-19.

The gene calls are TRBV6-5 and TRBJ1-2, with D uncertain. Between the trimmed V and J ends, which lost 6 bases and 2 bases, there was a span of 13 bases. The CDR3 is made up of 14 amino acids. Germline values: CDR1 MNHEY, CDR2 SVGAGI. CDR3 sequence (DNA): TGTGCCAGCAGATCAGGCGGGATGAACTATGGCTACACCTTC. Its protein is CASRSGGMNYGYTF.

The chain joins TRBV7-2 to TRBJ1-1; maybe TRBD1 (6 bases). The CDR3 is 16 amino acids. Germline V gives CDR1 SGHTA, CDR2 FQGNSA. Trimming took 1 base from V and 0 from J, leaving 12 bases between them. The CDR3, as DNA: TGTGCCAGCAGCTTAGAATTTACAGGGATGAACACTGAAGCTTTCTTT. Protein: CASSLEFTGMNTEAFF.

The CDR3 loop reads CASSLANRNQETQYF. The CDR3, as DNA: TGTGCCAGCAGCTTAGCCAACAGAAACCAAGAGACCCAGTACTTC. This chain links TRBV11-2 with TRBJ2-5; D unresolved. Between the trimmed V and J ends, which lost 1 base and 0 bases, there was a span of 9 bases. Germline loops: CDR1 SGHAT, CDR2 FQNNGV. The CDR3 contains 15 residues. Using reference TRBV11-2 and TRBJ2-5 for the parts outside the CDR3, the full variable domain is EAGVAQSPRYKIIEKRQSVAFWCNPISGHATLYWYQQILGQGPKLLIQFQNNGVVDDSQLPKDRFSAERLKGVDSTLKIQPAKLEDSAVYLCASSLANRNQETQYFGPGTRLLVL.

This rearrangement joins TRBV5-4 to TRBJ2-5; TRBD1 aligns across 7 bases. This CDR3 has 16 residues. CDR1 is SGHNT, CDR2 YYREEE, per germline (reference sequence). V was pared by 0 bases and J by 1 base, with 6 bases of the junction left unmatched. The CDR3 loop reads CASSLVPGQPQETQYF. DNA of the CDR3: TGTGCCAGCAGCTTGGTTCCGGGACAGCCCCAAGAGACCCAGTACTTC.

The chain couples TRBV19 to TRBJ2-6; D is possibly TRBD1 (6 bases). The CDR3 is 16 residues long. V shed 3 bases and J shed 0 bases, with 9 bases lying between them. Germline CDR1 LNHDA, CDR2 SQIVND (reference sequence). CDR3 loop: CASSILQGSGANVLTF. CDR3 DNA: TGTGCCAGTAGTATCCTACAGGGCTCTGGGGCCAACGTCCTGACTTTC.

The chain has TRBV6-1 and TRBJ2-1, with TRBD2 matching over 8 bases. CDR1 and CDR2 from the germline V gene are MNHNS and SASEGT. J was trimmed by 1 base and V by 3 bases; bases with no gene match: 8. This CDR3 region has 17 residues. The CDR3 DNA reads TGTGCCAGCAGTGACGTCACAAGCGGGGGTTCCTACAATGAGCAGTTCTTC. This gives the protein CASSDVTSGGSYNEQFF.

V usage is TRBV7-2 and J usage is TRBJ1-6, with TRBD1 matching 7 bases. Germline CDR1 and CDR2: SGHTA and FQGNSA. This CDR3 region has 15 residues. Germline trimming cut 1 base from V and 5 bases from J; bases unmatched to any gene: 2. CDR3: CASSLEGADNSPLHF. In DNA form, the CDR3 reads TGTGCCAGCAGCTTAGAGGGGGCAGATAATTCACCCCTCCACTTT.

The chain employs TRBV6-5 and TRBJ1-1; D uncertain. Trimming took off 4 bases at V and 0 bases at J, with 9 bases between the two ends. Germline values: CDR1 MNHEY, CDR2 SVGAGI. This CDR3 region has 14 residues. As DNA, the CDR3 is TGTGCCAGCAGTTCCGGGAATATGAACACTGAAGCTTTCTTT. This encodes CASSSGNMNTEAFF.

The rearrangement uses TRBV24-1 and TRBJ1-3; 7 bases are a match to TRBD1. Germline CDR1 is KGHDR and CDR2 is SFDVKD. The length of the CDR3 is 20 residues. V gave up 1 base and J gave up 0 bases; unmatched junction bases: 14. The CDR3 region is CATSDFENAGQTSSGNTIYF. The CDR3 DNA follows: TGTGCCACCAGTGATTTTGAAAACGCGGGACAGACGAGCTCTGGAAACACCATATATTTT.

This clone was seen once. The chain has TRBV18 and TRBJ1-3; TRBD1 matches 7 bases. CDR1 and CDR2 (germline): KGHSH, LQKENI. The CDR3 has 16 amino acids. Trimming at V came to 2 bases and at J to 2 bases, leaving 6 bases not matched to a gene. The CDR3 sequence: CASSPTNQGAGNTIYF. The CDR3 DNA is TGTGCCAGCTCACCAACGAACCAGGGGGCTGGAAACACCATATATTTT.

V and J are TRBV13 and TRBJ2-5, with a weak D call TRBD1 (6 bases). The ends were cut back, 4 bases at V and 0 bases at J, with 15 bases in the middle. This CDR3 is built from 16 residues. Germline values: CDR1 PRHDT, CDR2 FYEKMQ (reference sequence). CDR3 coding DNA: TGTGCCAGCAGCTCTCAGGACAGAGACTACCAAGAGACCCAGTACTTC. It codes for CASSSQDRDYQETQYF.

The rearrangement links TRBV6-5 to TRBJ1-4; D remains ambiguous. The ends were cut back, 6 bases at V and 0 bases at J, with 11 bases in the middle. In germline, CDR1 is MNHEY, CDR2 SVGAGI. CDR3 length equals 15 residues. In DNA form, the CDR3 reads TGTGCCAGCAGCTACACGGGGACAACTAATGAAAAACTGTTTTTT. Translation gives CASSYTGTTNEKLFF.

The gene calls are TRBV9 and TRBJ2-1, with 8 bases matching TRBD2. There are 16 residues in the CDR3. The junction had 7 bases not matched to a gene; V was cut back by 2 bases and J by 3 bases. Germline loops: CDR1 SGDLS, CDR2 YYNGEE. CDR3 coding DNA: TGTGCCAGCAGCGTTCAGTCCAGCGGGGGCTACAATGAGCAGTTCTTC. Its protein is CASSVQSSGGYNEQFF.

This chain links TRBV5-1 with TRBJ2-1; 7 nucleotides line up with TRBD1. The CDR3 extends over 17 amino acids. Losses at the gene ends were 4 bases for V and 2 bases for J; bases not matched to a gene: 12. The germline V gene encodes CDR1 SGHRS and CDR2 YFSETQ. The CDR3 DNA sequence: TGCGCCAGCAGCCAACAGGGGATGGAGACTACCTACAATGAGCAGTTCTTC. Encoded protein: CASSQQGMETTYNEQFF. The entire variable domain, with the rest obtained from reference TRBV5-1 and TRBJ2-1, is as follows: KAGVTQTPRYLIKTRGQQVTLSCSPISGHRSVSWYQQTPGQGLQFLFEYFSETQRNKGNFPGRFSGRQFSNSRSEMNVSTLELGDSALYLCASSQQGMETTYNEQFFGPGTRLTVL.

Of note for this clone: An end of the junction differs from the germline gene, which may be a read error. V usage is TRBV4-1 and J usage is TRBJ1-2; the D is unclear. The germline V gene has CDR1 MGHRA and CDR2 YSYEKL. CDR3 length equals 15 residues. CDR3 region: CASSQDRNGLYGHTF. As DNA, the CDR3 is TGCGCCAGCAGCCAAGATCGGAACGGACTCTATGGCCACACCTTC.

The J gene is TRBJ1-1, the V gene TRBV12-5, with TRBD1 matching over 7 bases. Germline V CDR1 and CDR2: LGHNT, FRNRAP. CDR3 length: 16 amino acids. The V segment lost 4 bases and the J segment 0 bases; nucleotides outside the gene matches: 8. In nucleotides, the CDR3 is TGTGCTAGTGGTTCCACTACAGGGGTCCTGAACACTGAAGCTTTCTTT. As protein: CASGSTTGVLNTEAFF.

This clone occurred once. The V gene is TRBV6-5, the J gene TRBJ2-7; 7 bases line up with TRBD1. Trimming cost V 6 bases and J 6 bases; bases outside gene matches: 5. Looked up from germline, CDR1 is MNHEY and CDR2 is SVGAGI. The length of the CDR3 is 12 residues. This CDR3 is CASSATGVEQYV. The CDR3 DNA sequence: TGTGCCAGCAGCGCCACAGGGGTCGAGCAGTACGTC.

V is TRBV18 and J is TRBJ1-1; D is unresolved. Germline lookup yields CDR1 KGHSH and CDR2 LQKENI. Between the trimmed V and J ends, which lost 2 bases and 7 bases, there was a span of 11 bases. CDR3 size: 13 residues. The CDR3 DNA is TGTGCCAGCTCACCAGAGAGGGCGGATGAAGCTTTCTTT. Protein sequence: CASSPERADEAFF.

The chain is built from TRBV24-1 and TRBJ2-2; tentatively, D is TRBD1 (6 bases). In germline, CDR1 is KGHDR, CDR2 SFDVKD. Trimming removed 4 bases at V and 4 bases at J, with 9 bases between. There are 14 residues in the CDR3. The CDR3 loop is CATSEQGATGELFF. The CDR3, as DNA: TGTGCCACCAGTGAACAGGGTGCCACCGGGGAGCTGTTTTTT.

This clone was picked up a small number of times. This sequence joins TRBV7-3 and TRBJ2-2; 7 nucleotides line up with TRBD2. The germline CDR1 and CDR2 sequences are SGHTA and FQGTGA. This CDR3 is 14 amino acids long. Unmatched junction bases numbered 7, after V lost 5 bases and J lost 7 bases. The CDR3, as DNA: TGTGCCAGCAGCCCTGGACTAGAAGTCGGGGAGCTGTTTTTT. It yields the protein CASSPGLEVGELFF.

The rearrangement uses TRBV9 and TRBJ1-6, with 9 bases fitting TRBD1. J was trimmed by 7 bases and V by 0 bases; bases with no gene match: 5. Looked up from germline, CDR1 is SGDLS and CDR2 is YYNGEE. The CDR3 has 16 residues. The CDR3 DNA is TGTGCCAGCAGCGTAGATGCGGGACAGGGAAATTCACCCCTCCACTTT. It specifies CASSVDAGQGNSPLHF. Complete variable domain (other parts from reference TRBV9 and TRBJ1-6): DSGVTQTPKHLITATGQRVTLRCSPRSGDLSVYWYQQSLDQGLQFLIQYYNGEERAKGNILERFSAQQFPDLHSELNLSSLELGDSALYFCASSVDAGQGNSPLHFGNGTRLTVT.

The rearrangement uses TRBV28 and TRBJ1-2; D not certain. V was cut by 6 bases and J by 7 bases, with 15 bases left in between. The germline V gene encodes CDR1 MDHEN and CDR2 SYDVKM. CDR3 size: 13 residues. Here the CDR3 DNA reads TGTGCCAGCAGGGTAGCCCAAGTCCTTGGCTACACCTTC. This translates into CASRVAQVLGYTF.

The chain joins TRBV28 to TRBJ1-5; D gene ambiguous. Germline CDR1 MDHEN, CDR2 SYDVKM. Between the trimmed V and J ends, which lost 2 bases and 7 bases, there was a span of 6 bases. There are 12 residues in the CDR3. CDR3 sequence (DNA): TGTGCCAGCAGTTTACGCGGACAGCCCCAGCATTTT. Amino acids: CASSLRGQPQHF.

This chain links TRBV4-1 with TRBJ1-4; 9 bases are shared with TRBD1. Germline V CDR1 and CDR2: MGHRA, YSYEKL. This CDR3 has 15 amino acids. The J segment lost 5 bases and the V segment lost 0 bases, leaving 1 base of the junction unmatched. CDR3 residues: CASSQEGTGNEKLFF. In DNA form, the CDR3 reads TGCGCCAGCAGCCAAGAGGGGACAGGGAATGAAAAACTGTTTTTT.

This chain joins TRBV5-4 and TRBJ2-1, with unresolved D. CDR3 length equals 16 residues. V lost 4 bases, J lost 0 bases, and 14 bases lay in between. Per germline, CDR1 SGHNT and CDR2 YYREEE (reference sequence). The CDR3 sequence: CASSQAYLSSYNEQFF. The CDR3 DNA is TGTGCCAGCAGCCAAGCGTACCTGAGCTCCTACAATGAGCAGTTCTTC.